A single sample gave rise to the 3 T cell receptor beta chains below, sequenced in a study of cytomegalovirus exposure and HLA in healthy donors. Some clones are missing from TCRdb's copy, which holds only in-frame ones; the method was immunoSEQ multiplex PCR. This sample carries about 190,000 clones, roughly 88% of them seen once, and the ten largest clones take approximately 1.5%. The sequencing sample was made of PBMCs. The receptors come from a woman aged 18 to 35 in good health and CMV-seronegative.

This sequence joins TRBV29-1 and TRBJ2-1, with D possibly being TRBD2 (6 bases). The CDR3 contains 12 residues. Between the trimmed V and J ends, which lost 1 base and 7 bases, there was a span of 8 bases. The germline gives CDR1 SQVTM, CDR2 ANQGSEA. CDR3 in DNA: TGCAGCGTTGAAGTCGGAGGGAATGAGCAGTTCTTC. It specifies CSVEVGGNEQFF.

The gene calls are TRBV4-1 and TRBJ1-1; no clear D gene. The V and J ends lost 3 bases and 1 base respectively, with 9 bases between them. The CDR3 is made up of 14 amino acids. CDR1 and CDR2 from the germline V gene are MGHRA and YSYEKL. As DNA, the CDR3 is TGCGCCAGCAGCCACGGTTTCGGGAACACTGAAGCTTTCTTT. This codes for CASSHGFGNTEAFF.

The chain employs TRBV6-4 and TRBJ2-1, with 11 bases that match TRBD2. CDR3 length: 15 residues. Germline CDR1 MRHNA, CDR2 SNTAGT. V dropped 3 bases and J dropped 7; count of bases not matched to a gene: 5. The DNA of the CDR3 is TGTGCCAGCAGTGAACGACTAGCGGGGCCGAATGAGCAGTTCTTC. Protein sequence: CASSERLAGPNEQFF.